The subject of this entry is one T cell receptor beta chain. Antigen: not known. These data originate in a study of CD8 T cells in ankylosing spondylitis. V lost 2 bases to trimming and J lost 10 bases, with 12 bases between them. Looked up from germline, CDR1 is ENHRY and CDR2 is SYGVKD. The CDR3 is 14 residues long. MiXCR, applied by TCRdb to the 5' RACE reads, yields one record per CDR3 protein. The sample has some 450,000 distinct CDR3 sequences, over 15% seen once; the top ten hold approximately 0.97%. Study findings and constraints: There was a TCR beta motif, made of 7 or 8 highly homologous variants, that appeared characteristic of ankylosing spondylitis blood. Prior work had noted some motif variants in reactive arthritis blood and synovial fluid.

The source material was blood, either unsorted or a sorted T cell fraction (not recorded which). This sequence joins TRBV10-3 and TRBJ1-6; unclear D gene. The TCR originated in a male donor with ankylosing spondylitis. The CDR3 nucleotides are TGTGCCATCAGTGAGGGGAGCCCCGGGTCACCCCTCCACTTT. Translation gives CAISEGSPGSPLHF.